These T cell receptor beta chains were read from a single sample in a study of T cells in localized non-small cell lung cancer. Profiling relied on immunoSEQ multiplex PCR, and the TCRdb table lists in-frame clones only, not all of them. The sample carries tens of thousands of clones, roughly 77% recorded once. Material: PBMCs, obtained before any cancer treatment. The receptors stem from a woman aged 40 to 75 with stage II squamous cell lung carcinoma. Each CDR3 is given with its conserved first and last residue. A D gene is named only where the DNA matches it firmly. Clone size is stated in some rows and not others, as once, few, many or a class when expanded.

CDR3 | DNA | D | J | size | V
CASSLWPRYSSYNEQFF | TGTGCCAGCAGTTTATGGCCCAGATACAGTTCCTACAATGAGCAGTTCTTC | NA | TRBJ2-1 | NA | TRBV27
CSVAQAVGTEAFF | TGCAGCGTAGCTCAAGCAGTAGGCACTGAAGCTTTCTTT | NA | TRBJ1-1 | NA | TRBV29-1
CASSSGQAFYGYTF | TGTGCCAGCAGCTCCGGACAGGCTTTTTATGGCTACACCTTC | TRBD1 | TRBJ1-2 | NA | TRBV28
CASSWDPGPQVSYEQYF | TGCGCCAGCAGCTGGGACCCGGGACCCCAAGTGTCCTACGAGCAGTACTTC | NA | TRBJ2-7 | NA | TRBV5-1
CASSLRGRMLTEAFF | TGTGCCAGCAGTCTCAGGGGAAGGATGTTGACTGAAGCTTTCTTT | NA | TRBJ1-1 | NA | TRBV28
CASSEYGKYEQYF | TGTGCCAGCAGTGAATATGGCAAGTACGAGCAGTACTTC | NA | TRBJ2-7 | NA | TRBV25-1
CASSPPLGQGDTGELFF | TGTGCTAGCAGCCCACCTCTCGGACAGGGGGACACCGGGGAGCTGTTTTTT | TRBD1 | TRBJ2-2 | NA | TRBV7-7
CASSYETGRGTEAFF | TGTGCCAGCAGTTACGAGACAGGGAGGGGAACTGAAGCTTTCTTT | TRBD1 | TRBJ1-1 | NA | TRBV6-6
CASSLTPGPGVYEQYF | TGTGCCAGCAGCCTCACACCGGGACCAGGGGTCTACGAGCAGTACTTC | NA | TRBJ2-7 | NA | TRBV9
CASSNGQIGYTGELFF | TGTGCCAGCAGCAACGGACAGATCGGTTACACCGGGGAGCTGTTTTTT | NA | TRBJ2-2 | NA | TRBV5-8
CASSISVATNEKLFF | TGTGCCAGTAGTATTTCAGTTGCAACTAATGAAAAACTGTTTTTT | NA | TRBJ1-4 | NA | TRBV19
CASSQTRGGGYTF | TGCGCCAGCAGCCAGACTCGGGGTGGAGGCTACACCTTC | NA | TRBJ1-2 | NA | TRBV4-3
CASSMGGGPLGYTF | TGTGCCAGCAGCATGGGGGGCGGACCACTCGGCTACACCTTC | NA | TRBJ1-2 | NA | TRBV7-9
CASSLGTSYEQYF | TGTGCCAGCAGTTTAGGGACCAGCTACGAGCAGTACTTC | NA | TRBJ2-7 | NA | TRBV27
CASSEESRGTQYF | TGTGCCAGCAGCGAGGAGAGCCGGGGGACCCAGTACTTC | NA | TRBJ2-5 | NA | TRBV9
CASSLEGYGHMNTEAFF | TGTGCCAGCAGCTTAGAAGGGTACGGTCACATGAACACTGAAGCTTTCTTT | NA | TRBJ1-1 | NA | TRBV11-2
CASAYGNTMNTEAFF | TGTGCCAGCGCCTACGGGAACACAATGAACACTGAAGCTTTCTTT | NA | TRBJ1-1 | NA | TRBV6-1
CASSLGRAVNYGYTF | TGTGCCAGCAGCTTGGGGCGGGCGGTGAACTATGGCTACACCTTC | NA | TRBJ1-2 | once | TRBV5-4
CASSESGGVGQPQHF | TGCGCCAGCAGTGAGTCTGGGGGGGTCGGTCAGCCCCAGCATTTT | NA | TRBJ1-5 | few | TRBV10-1
CASSPLLSYVNYGYTF | TGTGCCAGCAGTCCTTTGTTATCCTACGTTAACTATGGCTACACCTTC | NA | TRBJ1-2 | once | TRBV28
CASSVGTGPTDTQYF | TGTGCCAGCAGTGTTGGGACAGGACCCACAGATACGCAGTATTTT | TRBD1 | TRBJ2-3 | NA | TRBV6-1
CASSRTTSSYEQYF | TGTGCCAGCAGCCGTACTACTAGCTCCTACGAGCAGTACTTC | NA | TRBJ2-7 | NA | TRBV7-2
CASSTSGTEYYGYTF | TGTGCCAGCAGCACTTCCGGGACAGAATATTATGGCTACACCTTC | TRBD1 | TRBJ1-2 | NA | TRBV9
CASSQALSKFNNEQFF | TGTGCCAGCAGCCAAGCCCTATCTAAGTTTAACAATGAGCAGTTCTTC | NA | TRBJ2-1 | NA | TRBV4-2
CASSVGKAGGGETQYF | TGTGCCAGCAGCGTAGGAAAAGCGGGAGGAGGAGAGACCCAGTACTTC | TRBD2 | TRBJ2-5 | NA | TRBV9
CASRHQGDFSYNEQFF | TGTGCCAGCAGACACCAAGGGGATTTCTCCTACAATGAGCAGTTCTTC | NA | TRBJ2-1 | NA | TRBV5-6
CASSLFWAHQPQHF | TGTGCCAGCAGCTTATTCTGGGCCCACCAGCCCCAGCATTTT | NA | TRBJ1-5 | NA | TRBV5-5
CASSLGLPGPGAYEQYF | TGTGCCAGCAGCTTAGGCCTTCCCGGGCCAGGGGCCTACGAGCAGTACTTC | NA | TRBJ2-7 | NA | TRBV13
CASSRGTGEVSEAFF | TGTGCCAGCAGCCGAGGGACGGGAGAGGTTTCTGAAGCTTTCTTT | NA | TRBJ1-1 | NA | TRBV11-2
CASSYSDSFVYGYTF | TGTGCCAGCAGTTACTCCGACAGTTTCGTCTATGGCTACACCTTC | NA | TRBJ1-2 | NA | TRBV6-5
CASSNGRGPQPQHF | TGTGCCAGTAGTAATGGCAGGGGGCCTCAGCCCCAGCATTTT | TRBD1 | TRBJ1-5 | few | TRBV19
CASSIGAGEAGGYTF | TGTGCCAGTAGTATTGGCGCTGGGGAAGCAGGTGGCTACACCTTC | NA | TRBJ1-2 | once | TRBV19
CASSLAVGRAGYGYTF | TGTGCCAGCAGCTTAGCGGTGGGCAGGGCGGGCTATGGCTACACCTTC | NA | TRBJ1-2 | NA | TRBV7-9
CASRRETATNEKLFF | TGTGCCAGCCGGAGGGAAACAGCAACTAATGAAAAACTGTTTTTT | NA | TRBJ1-4 | NA | TRBV2
CASSPAGGRQETQYF | TGTGCCAGCAGCCCCGCAGGGGGCCGCCAAGAGACCCAGTACTTC | TRBD1 | TRBJ2-5 | NA | TRBV7-6
CASSKDSTGQTYEQYF | TGTGCCAGCAGCAAAGACTCGACAGGCCAAACCTACGAGCAGTACTTC | NA | TRBJ2-7 | NA | TRBV21-1
CASSLSAGGATNEKLFF | TGTGCCAGCAGTTTATCAGCGGGGGGTGCAACTAATGAAAAACTGTTTTTT | NA | TRBJ1-4 | NA | TRBV28
CASSLGTNQQFF | TGTGCCAGCAGCCTCGGGACTAATCAGCAGTTCTTC | TRBD2 | TRBJ2-1 | NA | TRBV7-2
CASSSPGTDTQYF | TGCGCCAGCAGTTCTCCGGGTACAGATACGCAGTATTTT | NA | TRBJ2-3 | NA | TRBV10-1
CASSLAGVEQFF | TGTGCCAGCAGTTTAGCGGGAGTTGAGCAGTTCTTC | TRBD2 | TRBJ2-1 | NA | TRBV28
CASSLQLTLSGYNEQFF | TGTGCCAGCAGCCTCCAGCTGACTCTCTCCGGGTACAATGAGCAGTTCTTC | NA | TRBJ2-1 | NA | TRBV7-2
CASTTGGYNEQFF | TGTGCCAGCACTACCGGGGGGTACAATGAGCAGTTCTTC | TRBD2 | TRBJ2-1 | NA | TRBV11-2
CASSLAAPTEAFF | TGTGCCAGCAGTCTAGCAGCACCCACTGAAGCTTTCTTT | NA | TRBJ1-1 | NA | TRBV27
CASSGQGASAAFF | TGTGCCAGTAGTGGACAGGGGGCTTCGGCAGCTTTCTTT | TRBD1 | TRBJ1-1 | few | TRBV19
CASSPIAGGLRPSPDTQYF | TGTGCCAGCAGCCCGATAGCGGGAGGGCTACGGCCATCACCGGATACGCAGTATTTT | TRBD2 | TRBJ2-3 | few | TRBV7-3
CASTRDSPSGNTIYF | TGTGCCAGCACCCGGGACAGTCCCTCTGGAAACACCATATATTTT | TRBD1 | TRBJ1-3 | NA | TRBV28
CASSYGAGPGANVLTF | TGTGCCAGCAGTTACGGAGCAGGGCCTGGGGCCAACGTCCTGACTTTC | NA | TRBJ2-6 | NA | TRBV6-5
CASSLGQLYEQYF | TGTGCCAGCAGTTTAGGACAGCTCTACGAGCAGTACTTC | NA | TRBJ2-7 | NA | TRBV28
CASSYGWGEATNEKLFF | TGTGCCAGCAGCTACGGATGGGGGGAAGCAACTAATGAAAAACTGTTTTTT | NA | TRBJ1-4 | NA | TRBV4-2
CASSPDIFSSQPQHF | TGTGCCAGCAGTCCAGACATTTTCAGTTCACAGCCCCAGCATTTT | NA | TRBJ1-5 | NA | TRBV28
CASSLRTVPDTQYF | TGTGCCAGCAGCCTCCGGACAGTACCAGATACGCAGTATTTT | NA | TRBJ2-3 | once | TRBV14
CASSVGRMGRAEQFF | TGTGCCAGCAGCGTAGGTAGAATGGGGCGGGCTGAGCAGTTCTTC | NA | TRBJ2-1 | NA | TRBV9
CASRIEQGRSNEQFF | TGTGCCAGCAGAATAGAACAGGGAAGGAGCAATGAGCAGTTCTTC | NA | TRBJ2-1 | once | TRBV6-5
CASSQDFSGKNIQYF | TGCGCCAGCAGCCAAGATTTCAGCGGGAAAAACATTCAGTACTTC | NA | TRBJ2-4 | NA | TRBV4-3